The 10 T cell receptor beta chains listed next were all sequenced from one sample in a study of response to subunit inactivated influenza vaccine. TCRdb independently ran MiXCR on the RT-PCR reads; one entry per CDR3 protein. The data hold more than 200,000 distinct CDR3 sequences, with 10% to 15% observed a single time. Sequencing used non-naive T cells sorted from PBMCs, obtained 14 to 15 days before vaccination. The receptors shown here come from a middle-aged man who received an inactivated influenza vaccine.

This clonotype has just a few counts. The J gene is TRBJ2-7, the V gene TRBV2; D unresolved. This CDR3 comprises 11 residues. Per the germline V gene, CDR1 is SNHLY and CDR2 is FYNNEI. V dropped 2 bases and J dropped 8 bases, with 7 bases sitting between them. CDR3 coding DNA: TGTGCCAGCAGTGAAAACACACAGCAGTACTTC. It translates to CASSENTQQYF.

The chain uses TRBV6-2 or TRBV6-3 and TRBJ2-3; 10 bases are shared with TRBD2. This CDR3 is built from 19 residues. The junction had 9 bases not matched to a gene; V was cut back by 0 bases and J by 0 bases. Germline CDR1 reads MNHEY; CDR2 reads SVGEGT. The CDR3 region has the DNA TGTGCCAGCAGTTACTCCCTAGCGGGAGTAACCTTTAGCACAGATACGCAGTATTTT. Translated, it gives CASSYSLAGVTFSTDTQYF.

In this sample, this clonotype turned up many times. V is TRBV10-2 and J is TRBJ2-7; no clear D. CDR1 and CDR2 (germline): WSHSY, SAAADI. The CDR3 totals 10 residues. V lost 8 bases and J lost 7, with 9 bases in between. The CDR3 spells CASGSREQYF. For the CDR3, the DNA is TGCGCCAGCGGATCGAGAGAGCAGTACTTC.

The genes are TRBV30 and TRBJ2-5; TRBD2 might be the D (5 bases). V lost 1 base to trimming and J lost 2 bases, with 8 bases between them. The CDR3 contains 13 residues. From germline, CDR1 is GTSNPN and CDR2 SVGIG (reference sequence). In DNA form, the CDR3 reads TGTGCCTGGAGTGCCGGACTGCAAGAGACCCAGTACTTC. It specifies CAWSAGLQETQYF.

Ten or more counts support this clonotype. In DNA form, the CDR3 reads TGTGCCAGCACCATAGGGACAGGGAGCGGCAATGAGCAGTTCTTC. This encodes CASTIGTGSGNEQFF. The rearrangement joins TRBV12-3 or TRBV12-4 to TRBJ2-1, with TRBD1 matching 9 bases. This CDR3 comprises 15 residues. Trimming at V came to 7 bases and at J to 6 bases, leaving 10 bases not matched to a gene.

The chain employs TRBV4-2 and TRBJ1-5; D is uncertain. V lost 0 bases to trimming and J lost 1 base, with 7 bases between them. Germline V gives CDR1 LGHNA, CDR2 YNFKEQ. The CDR3 is 15 amino acids. The CDR3 DNA reads as TGTGCCAGCAGCCAAGATGAAGGGAGCAATCAGCCCCAGCATTTT. It encodes CASSQDEGSNQPQHF.

The chain employs TRBV9 and TRBJ1-1, with D unresolved. V lost 4 bases to trimming and J lost 8 bases, with 18 bases between them. This CDR3 is built from 14 residues. CDR1 is SGDLS, CDR2 YYNGEE, per germline. The CDR3 loop reads CASSPTEPGAEAFF. The CDR3 DNA reads TGTGCCAGCAGCCCGACCGAACCGGGAGCAGAAGCTTTCTTT.

The chain is built from TRBV9 and TRBJ2-1; 9 nucleotides align to TRBD2. CDR3 size: 16 residues. The trim removed 0 bases at V and 8 bases at J, leaving 9 bases unmatched. CDR1 SGDLS and CDR2 YYNGEE come from the germline V gene. CDR3 DNA: TGTGCCAGCAGCGTAGCAGGTCTAGCGGGAATATATGAGCAGTTCTTC. Protein product: CASSVAGLAGIYEQFF.

This clonotype has more than one count but fewer than ten. The chain couples TRBV5-1 to TRBJ2-7; 9 bases match TRBD1. Germline assignment: CDR1 SGHRS and CDR2 YFSETQ. The CDR3 is 16 residues long. The trim removed 4 bases at V and 3 bases at J, leaving 11 bases unmatched. Here the CDR3 reads CASSNKDRGNLYEQYF. CDR3 in DNA: TGCGCCAGCAGCAATAAGGACAGGGGCAACCTCTACGAGCAGTACTTC.

Many counts were recorded for this clonotype. The chain combines TRBV12-3 or TRBV12-4 with TRBJ2-7; weak D call: TRBD1 (6 bases). This CDR3 has 14 amino acids. Trimming left V 5 bases short and J 0 bases short, with 11 bases between. CDR3 DNA: TGTGCCAGCAGTCAGGACAGACACTCCTACGAGCAGTACTTC. It specifies CASSQDRHSYEQYF.